These 20 T cell receptor beta chains were sequenced from one sample in a study of shared clonotypes between healthy human individuals (dated by TCRdb to 2019 to 2021). For the CD8 naive samples, CD45RO-negative cells were positively selected for CCR7, yielding a CD45RA+CCR7+ population from which TemRA cells were excluded. Libraries were built with the immunoSEQ multiplex PCR assay. TCRdb took over this immuneACCESS table, retaining in-frame rearrangements with V and J assigned. Such tables are incomplete; in checked studies, under half of the missing clones stem from an unresolved V gene, and the remainder is unexplained. For this sample the table gives roughly 2,000,000 clones, of which approximately 95% were detected only once. Around 1.2% of the sample is in the top ten clones. The sequenced material came from naive CD8+ T cells sorted from blood. Explained via the paper, the cell subset or site label denotes: CD45RA+CCR7+. The receptors were gathered from a man aged 18 to 29 in good health.

There are a few counts of this clone. V and J are TRBV25-1 and TRBJ1-1; D ambiguous. The CDR3 sequence is 14 residues long. Germline V gives CDR1 MGHDK, CDR2 SYGVNS. V was cut by 6 bases and J by 0 bases, with 11 bases left in between. The CDR3 reads CASRSTGLNTEAFF. CDR3 sequence (DNA): TGTGCCAGCAGATCCACTGGGTTGAACACTGAAGCTTTCTTT.

The rearrangement uses TRBV29-1 and TRBJ1-2, with 8 nucleotides matching TRBD1. The germline V gene has CDR1 SQVTM and CDR2 ANQGSEA. Unmatched junction bases numbered 10, after V lost 2 bases and J lost 8 bases. There are 14 residues in the CDR3. CDR3 amino acids: CSVEPGQGVKGYTF. CDR3 sequence (DNA): TGCAGCGTTGAACCCGGACAGGGAGTGAAGGGCTACACCTTC.

The rearrangement joins TRBV18 to TRBJ2-7; D unresolved. The CDR3 totals 12 residues. Germline CDR1 reads KGHSH; CDR2 reads LQKENI. V was trimmed by 0 bases and J by 5 bases, leaving 5 bases between them. CDR3 nucleotides: TGTGCCAGCTCACCACCGCCAGACGAGCAGTACTTC. Amino acid sequence: CASSPPPDEQYF.

Only a few counts were recorded for this clone. The chain has TRBV19 and TRBJ1-2; perhaps TRBD1 as D (6 bases). The CDR3 totals 12 residues. Germline values: CDR1 LNHDA, CDR2 SQIVND (reference sequence). V lost 7 bases to trimming and J lost 4 bases, with 10 bases between them. CDR3 nucleotide sequence: TGTGCCAGTACGGGGGCCCTCTATGGCTACACCTTC. Its translation: CASTGALYGYTF.

This clone came up once. The chain uses TRBV6-1 and TRBJ1-1; TRBD1 might be the D (6 bases). V gave up 2 bases and J gave up 0 bases, with 13 bases separating them. Germline-derived CDR1 and CDR2 are MNHNS and SASEGT. CDR3 size: 16 residues. CDR3 loop: CASSESWGAMNTEAFF. DNA of the CDR3: TGTGCCAGCAGTGAATCGTGGGGGGCCATGAACACTGAAGCTTTCTTT.

This chain uses TRBV19 with TRBJ1-1; D is ambiguous. With 5 bases removed from V and 4 bases from J, the gap between germline ends came to 8 bases. CDR1 is LNHDA and CDR2 is SQIVND in the germline V gene (reference sequence). The CDR3 spans 12 residues. The CDR3 DNA follows: TGTGCCAGTAGTCCAGGACTCACTGAAGCTTTCTTT. Protein: CASSPGLTEAFF.

The rearrangement links TRBV11-2 to TRBJ2-2, with 8 positions matching TRBD1. J lost 5 bases, V lost 5 bases, and 7 bases had no gene match. There are 15 residues in the CDR3. Germline assignment: CDR1 SGHAT and CDR2 FQNNGV. CDR3 in DNA: TGTGCCAGCAGCGCCAGGACAGGGCGGACCGGGGAGCTGTTTTTT. Residues: CASSARTGRTGELFF. The complete variable domain, with remaining parts taken from reference TRBV11-2 and TRBJ2-2, reads EAGVAQSPRYKIIEKRQSVAFWCNPISGHATLYWYQQILGQGPKLLIQFQNNGVVDDSQLPKDRFSAERLKGVDSTLKIQPAKLEDSAVYLCASSARTGRTGELFFGEGSRLTVL.

The V call is TRBV7-9, the J call TRBJ1-2; D is unclear. The CDR3 has 13 amino acids. Germline CDR1 SEHNR, CDR2 FQNEAQ (reference sequence). V lost 1 base and J lost 5, with 8 bases in between. Here the CDR3 reads CASSLEPAYGYTF. DNA for the CDR3: TGTGCCAGCAGCTTAGAGCCGGCTTATGGCTACACCTTC.

This chain joins TRBV6-1 and TRBJ1-1, with D hard to call. Germline V CDR1 and CDR2: MNHNS, SASEGT. The V end was cut by 7 bases, the J end by 4 bases, with 10 bases between. There are 12 residues in the CDR3. The CDR3 reads CASTRGVTEAFF. CDR3 bases: TGTGCCAGCACGCGGGGTGTCACTGAAGCTTTCTTT.

The chain joins TRBV9 to TRBJ2-1, with D hard to call. The CDR3 extends over 17 amino acids. V lost 4 bases to trimming and J lost 4 bases, with 21 bases between them. Looked up from germline, CDR1 is SGDLS and CDR2 is YYNGEE. In DNA form, the CDR3 reads TGTGCCAGCAGCCCCTTATCCCGCGGCAAACCTTACAATGAGCAGTTCTTC. Protein sequence: CASSPLSRGKPYNEQFF.

The chain links TRBV4-1 to TRBJ1-2; D might be TRBD1 (5 bases). V was trimmed by 4 bases and J by 0 bases, leaving 12 bases between them. From germline, CDR1 is MGHRA and CDR2 YSYEKL. The CDR3 runs 15 residues. CDR3 nucleotides: TGCGCCAGCAGCCTAAGACAGCCTTCTAACTATGGCTACACCTTC. This codes for CASSLRQPSNYGYTF.

The gene calls are TRBV9 and TRBJ2-7; 7 bases align to TRBD2. Unmatched junction bases numbered 6, after V lost 6 bases and J lost 0 bases. CDR1 and CDR2 (germline): SGDLS, YYNGEE. The CDR3 runs to 14 residues. This CDR3 reads CASTPGGGSYEQYF. Written as DNA, the CDR3 is TGTGCCAGCACCCCTGGGGGGGGCTCCTACGAGCAGTACTTC.

Points on this clone: Other DNA sequences in this specimen translate into the identical CDR3. This chain uses TRBV4-1 with TRBJ2-5; D gene uncertain. This CDR3 has 14 amino acids. Trimming took 4 bases from V and 2 from J, leaving 11 bases between them. The germline V gene encodes CDR1 MGHRA and CDR2 YSYEKL. The CDR3 sequence is CASSPLGGQETQYF. CDR3 sequence (DNA): TGCGCCAGCAGCCCCCTGGGTGGACAAGAGACCCAGTACTTC.

The sample holds one count of this clone. This chain connects TRBV19 to TRBJ2-5; TRBD2 matches at 7 bases. The J call may be wrong; the DNA end is better matched by TRBJ2-7. This CDR3 has 13 residues. Germline V lookup: CDR1 LNHDA, CDR2 SQIVND (reference sequence). Here the CDR3 reads CASSLAGGYEQYF. DNA of the CDR3: TGTGCCAGTAGTTTAGCGGGTGGTTACGAGCAGTACTTC.

The CDR3 DNA sequence: TGTGCCAGCAGTGAATACGGGACAGAGTACAGCACAGATACGCAGTATTTT. Protein: CASSEYGTEYSTDTQYF. The chain couples TRBV25-1 to TRBJ2-3, with TRBD1 identical over 7 bases. This CDR3 contains 17 residues. V shed 0 bases, J shed 0 bases, and the junction held 6 bases outside the gene matches. Germline CDR1 reads MGHDK; CDR2 reads SYGVNS.

The rearrangement uses TRBV28 and TRBJ2-5; possibly TRBD1 for D (6 bases). V lost 5 bases to trimming and J lost 3 bases, with 22 bases between them. The CDR3 is 17 residues long. Germline lookup yields CDR1 MDHEN and CDR2 SYDVKM. This CDR3 is CASSPFDSTGTKETQYF. Written as DNA, the CDR3 is TGTGCCAGCAGTCCATTCGACTCGACCGGGACAAAAGAGACCCAGTACTTC.

J is TRBJ2-1 and V is TRBV30, with TRBD1 identical over 7 bases. The J segment lost 7 bases and the V segment lost 5 bases, leaving 8 bases of the junction unmatched. This CDR3 comprises 13 residues. Germline values: CDR1 GTSNPN, CDR2 SVGIG (reference sequence). Written as DNA, the CDR3 is TGTGCCTGGTCGAGGGGGCTCTCGAATGAGCAGTTCTTC. Its translation: CAWSRGLSNEQFF.

The chain uses TRBV29-1 and TRBJ2-1; TRBD2 matches at 13 bases. Losses at the gene ends were 2 bases for V and 8 bases for J; bases not matched to a gene: 9. The CDR3 consists of 16 residues. Germline V gives CDR1 SQVTM, CDR2 ANQGSEA. The CDR3 protein is CSVEFPWTSGSHEQFF. CDR3 nucleotides: TGCAGCGTTGAATTCCCCTGGACTAGCGGGAGCCATGAGCAGTTCTTC.

The chain recombines TRBV9 with TRBJ2-7, with a weak D call TRBD1 (6 bases). CDR1 is SGDLS and CDR2 is YYNGEE in the germline V gene. V lost 4 bases to trimming and J lost 2 bases, with 13 bases between them. This CDR3 comprises 14 residues. The CDR3 DNA sequence: TGTGCCAGCAGCCAAGGGGGAGCCCCCTACGAGCAGTACTTC. As protein: CASSQGGAPYEQYF.

This chain links TRBV7-2 with TRBJ1-1; 8 nucleotides align to TRBD1. Unmatched junction bases numbered 8, after V lost 5 bases and J lost 3 bases. The CDR3 runs to 15 residues. The germline gives CDR1 SGHTA, CDR2 FQGNSA. The CDR3 sequence: CASSAVQGAYTEAFF. Written as DNA, the CDR3 is TGTGCCAGCAGCGCCGTTCAGGGGGCGTACACTGAAGCTTTCTTT.